The clone carrying this TCR beta chain was seen a few times. Its antigen is still unknown. Gene names are mouse gene names. The read is 4 residues too short to cover the CDR3 end, so that end is filled in from the germline J gene. On the basis of CD4, CD8alpha, NKG2D, NKG2ACE and other markers, pooled cutaneous lymph node cells were sorted. The record originates from a study of CD8+ T cells in alopecia areata. At the level of the study: C3H/HeJ graft donors with spontaneous alopecia, aged roughly 6-12 months, supplied skin that was transplanted onto female C3H/HeJ mice aged roughly 7-11 weeks. Findings and caveats of the study: Scalp data also include sequences from resident alphabeta T cells of normal skin.

The CDR3 extends over 12 amino acids. Trimming left V 6 bases short and J 1 base short, with 6 bases between. CDR1 is NSQYPW and CDR2 is LRSPGD in the germline V gene (reference sequence). RNA was isolated and reverse transcribed to cDNA, the sequencing template. The repertoire was sequenced with immunoSEQ multiplex PCR; TCRdb's copy has only in-frame clones and lacks some. The specimen gives about 270,000 clones without singletons; the ten biggest hold about 1.1%. The sequence was obtained from a C3H/HeJ mouse with alopecia areata. Mouse strain MHC haplotype: H2-k. The gene calls are TRBV1 and TRBJ1-1, with D possibly matching TRBD1 (5 bases). Sequences were obtained from CD4+ T cells sorted from a lymph node. The CDR3 reads CTCRQGNTEVFF. CDR3 DNA, as far as it was read: TGCACCTGCAGGCAGGGGAACACA.